This TCR beta chain came from a study of a mutant IDH1 vaccine in newly diagnosed glioma. Overall study: The study gave patients eight vaccinations in weeks 1, 3, 5, 7, 11, 15, 19, 23. Vaccines were first given 4-6 weeks after radiotherapy alone, or with temozolomide cycles. It was radiotherapy, temozolomide, or both that patients received previously, with most receiving both.

CDR3 length equals 15 residues. The repertoire was sequenced with immunoSEQ multiplex PCR; TCRdb's copy has only in-frame clones and lacks some. The sample has roughly 110,000 clones; 85% to 90% are singletons. The time point was: week 11, during vaccination. Every single dose of the vaccine, 300 ug of mutant IDH1 20-mer peptide, came with topical imiquimod. The study enrolled donors with new WHO grade 3 or 4 IDH1-mutant, ATRX-lost astrocytomas. Worth noting for this clone: No antigen is known for it.

The chain carries TRBV21-1 and TRBJ2-3; the D call in the table, TRBD1, was not verified against the DNA. TRBV21-1 is shown as a pseudogene. This clonotype originated in a woman between 45 and 65 years old with glioma. Sequenced material: PBMCs, taken from a glioma patient whose treatment included an IDH1 peptide vaccine. For the CDR3, the DNA is TGTGCCAGCAGCAGGGGACAGGGGAAAACAGATACGCAGTATTTT. Its protein product is CASSRGQGKTDTQYF.